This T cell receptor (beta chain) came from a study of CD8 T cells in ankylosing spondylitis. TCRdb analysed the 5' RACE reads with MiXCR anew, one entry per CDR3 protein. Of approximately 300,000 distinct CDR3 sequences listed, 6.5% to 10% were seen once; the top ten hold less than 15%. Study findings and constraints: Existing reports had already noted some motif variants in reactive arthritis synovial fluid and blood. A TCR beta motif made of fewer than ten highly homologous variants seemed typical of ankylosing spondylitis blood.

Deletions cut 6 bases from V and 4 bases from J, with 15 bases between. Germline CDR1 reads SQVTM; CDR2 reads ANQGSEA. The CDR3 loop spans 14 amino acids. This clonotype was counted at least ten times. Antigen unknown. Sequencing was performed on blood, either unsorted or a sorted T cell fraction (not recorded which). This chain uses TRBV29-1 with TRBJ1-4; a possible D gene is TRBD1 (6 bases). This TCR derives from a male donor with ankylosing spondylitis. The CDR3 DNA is TGCAGCGTAAATTCTGGGGGCCATAATGAAAAACTGTTTTTT. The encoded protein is CSVNSGGHNEKLFF.